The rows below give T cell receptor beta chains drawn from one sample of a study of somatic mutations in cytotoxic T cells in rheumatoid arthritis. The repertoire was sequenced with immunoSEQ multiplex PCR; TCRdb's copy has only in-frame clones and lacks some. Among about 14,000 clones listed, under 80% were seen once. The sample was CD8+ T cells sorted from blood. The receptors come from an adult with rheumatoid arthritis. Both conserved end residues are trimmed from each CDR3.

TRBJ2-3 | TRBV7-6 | ASSFSGPTDTQY
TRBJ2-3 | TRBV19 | ASNTGGADTQY
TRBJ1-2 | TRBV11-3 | ASSLSLTGGFLFGYT
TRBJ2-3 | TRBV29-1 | SVEDPGPTDTQY
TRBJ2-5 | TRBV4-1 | ASSQGFLNQETQY
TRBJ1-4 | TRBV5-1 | ASRDELQGPLLFATNEKLF
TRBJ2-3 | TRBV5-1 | ASSLDYTDTQY
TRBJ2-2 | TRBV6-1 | ASSETGDTGELF
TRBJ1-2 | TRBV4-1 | ASSPREANYGYT
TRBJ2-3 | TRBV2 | ASSDWDSTDTQY
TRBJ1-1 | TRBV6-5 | ASSYSDTMNTEAF
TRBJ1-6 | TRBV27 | ASSSTGYNSPLH
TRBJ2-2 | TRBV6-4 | ASSVKGTSGGARNTGELF
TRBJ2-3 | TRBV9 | ASSVGSGWADTQY
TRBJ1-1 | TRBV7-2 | ASRYSIRGPDTEAF
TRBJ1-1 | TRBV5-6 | ASSFGGGTEAF
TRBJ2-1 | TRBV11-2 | ASRDAYNEQF
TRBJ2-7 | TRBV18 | ASSRRDRGSYEQY
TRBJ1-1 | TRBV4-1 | ASSQDSYTGEAF
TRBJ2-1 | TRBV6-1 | ASSVTGTGGWEQF
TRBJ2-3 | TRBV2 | ASNLGLGGGAHTDTQY
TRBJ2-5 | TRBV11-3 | ASSPGTGGSQETQY
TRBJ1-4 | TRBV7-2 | ASSLEGGYYEKLF
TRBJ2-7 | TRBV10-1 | ANPGPRGYEQY
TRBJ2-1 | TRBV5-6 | ASSLQSDSYNEQF
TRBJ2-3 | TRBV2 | ASSESGGAGDTQY
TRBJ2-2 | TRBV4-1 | ASSPGTSGGDNTGELF
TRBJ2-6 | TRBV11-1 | ASSSPYSRAGANVLT
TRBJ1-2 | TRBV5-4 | ASSGTRGANYGYT
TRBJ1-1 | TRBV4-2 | ASSHDLLPGQGARGTEAF
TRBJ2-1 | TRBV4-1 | ASKLAGGENEQF
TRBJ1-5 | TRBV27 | ASSLRGAHQPQH
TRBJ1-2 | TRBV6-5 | ASSFSGGYT
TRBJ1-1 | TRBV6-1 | ATFLTEAF
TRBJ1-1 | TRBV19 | ASSIGENTEAF
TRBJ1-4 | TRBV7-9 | ASSLAGPGNEKLF
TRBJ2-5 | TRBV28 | ASTPQGLAVVFKETQY
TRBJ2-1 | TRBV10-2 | ASSEWGLEFGEQF
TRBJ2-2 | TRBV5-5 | ASSSLEGDVWNTGELF
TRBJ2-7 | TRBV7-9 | ASRLLGTGGFYEQY
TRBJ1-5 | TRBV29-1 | SVGDSYSNQPQH
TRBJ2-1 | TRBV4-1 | ASSEHNEQF
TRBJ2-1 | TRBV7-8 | ASSSPLAGRNNEQF
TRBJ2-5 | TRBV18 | ASSPWGQETQY
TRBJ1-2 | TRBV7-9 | ASSLTRYYGYT
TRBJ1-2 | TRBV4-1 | ASSPPGSSALTNYGYT
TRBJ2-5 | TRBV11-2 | ASSFSLADQETQY
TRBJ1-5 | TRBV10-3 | AISESSGTYSNQPQH
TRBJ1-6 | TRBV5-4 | ASSSPGYPNSPLH
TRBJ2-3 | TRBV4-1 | ASSQRGWGPDTQY
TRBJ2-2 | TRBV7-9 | ASSLPQWDTTGELF
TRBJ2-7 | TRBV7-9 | ASSLGDRTYEQY
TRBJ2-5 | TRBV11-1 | ASRGPYQETQY
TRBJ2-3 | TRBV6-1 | ASTSLGALTDTQY
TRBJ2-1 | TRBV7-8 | ASSFIGHEQF
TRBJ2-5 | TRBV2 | ASRASGEILETQY
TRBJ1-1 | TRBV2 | ASSEGTENTEAF
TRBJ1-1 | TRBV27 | ASSLLGVTEAF
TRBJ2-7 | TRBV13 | ASSSQGQPGEEQY
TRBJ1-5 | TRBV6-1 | ASSTGQTINQPQH